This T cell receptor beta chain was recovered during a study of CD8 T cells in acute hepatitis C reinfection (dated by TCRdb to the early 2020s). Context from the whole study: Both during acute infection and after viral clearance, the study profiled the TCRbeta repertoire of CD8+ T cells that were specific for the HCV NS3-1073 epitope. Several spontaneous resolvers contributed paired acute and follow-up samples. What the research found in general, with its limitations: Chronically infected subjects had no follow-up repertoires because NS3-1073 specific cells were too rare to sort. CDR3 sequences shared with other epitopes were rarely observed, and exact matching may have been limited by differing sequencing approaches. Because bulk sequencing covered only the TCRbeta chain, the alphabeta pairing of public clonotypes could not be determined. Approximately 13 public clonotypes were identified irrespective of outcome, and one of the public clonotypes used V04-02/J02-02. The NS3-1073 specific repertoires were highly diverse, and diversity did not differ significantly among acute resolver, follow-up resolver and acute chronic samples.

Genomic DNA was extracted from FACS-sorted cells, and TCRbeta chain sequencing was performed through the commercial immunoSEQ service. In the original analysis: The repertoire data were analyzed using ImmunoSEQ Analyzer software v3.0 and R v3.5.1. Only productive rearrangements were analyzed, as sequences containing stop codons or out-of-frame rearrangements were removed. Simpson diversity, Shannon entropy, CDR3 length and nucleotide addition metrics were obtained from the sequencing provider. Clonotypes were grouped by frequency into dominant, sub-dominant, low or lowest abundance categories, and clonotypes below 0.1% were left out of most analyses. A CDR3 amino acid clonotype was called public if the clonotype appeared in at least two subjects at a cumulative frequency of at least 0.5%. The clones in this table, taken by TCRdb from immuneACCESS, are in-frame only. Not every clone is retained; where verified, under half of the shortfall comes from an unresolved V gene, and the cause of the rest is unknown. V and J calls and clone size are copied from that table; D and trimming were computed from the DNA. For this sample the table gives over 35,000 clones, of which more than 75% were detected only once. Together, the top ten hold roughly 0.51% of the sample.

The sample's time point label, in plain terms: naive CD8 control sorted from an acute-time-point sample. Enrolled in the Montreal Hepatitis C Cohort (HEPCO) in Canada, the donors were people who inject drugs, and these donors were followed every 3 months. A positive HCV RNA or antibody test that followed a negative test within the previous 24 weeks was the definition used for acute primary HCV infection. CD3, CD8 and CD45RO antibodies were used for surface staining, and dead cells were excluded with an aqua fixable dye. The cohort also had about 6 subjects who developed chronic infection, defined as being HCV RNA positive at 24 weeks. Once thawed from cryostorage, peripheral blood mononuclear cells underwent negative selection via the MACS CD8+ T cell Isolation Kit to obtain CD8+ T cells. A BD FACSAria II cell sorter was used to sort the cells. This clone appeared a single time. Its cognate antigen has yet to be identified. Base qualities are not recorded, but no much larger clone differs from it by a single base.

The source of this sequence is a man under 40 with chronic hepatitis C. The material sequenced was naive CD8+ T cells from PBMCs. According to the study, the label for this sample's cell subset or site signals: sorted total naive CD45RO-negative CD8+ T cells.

The nucleotides are TGCGCCAGCAGTGAGAGAGGGGGCTTATACCACTACGAGCAGTACTTC. This sequence encodes CASSERGGLYHYEQYF. This sequence uses TRBV10-2 and TRBJ2-7; the junction holds 7 bases that match TRBD1. From V the trimming removes 2 bases and from J it removes 3 bases, while the gene matches leave 10 bases of the junction unaccounted for. The germline V gene sets CDR1 to WSHSY and CDR2 to SAAADI. Reading from cysteine to phenylalanine, the CDR3 counts 16 amino acids. Only the CDR3 region is kept as DNA, spanning 48 bases read in frame from base 1.